What follows are 23 T cell receptor beta chains derived from one specimen sequenced in a study of cytomegalovirus exposure and HLA in healthy donors. 60 Vbeta and 13 Jbeta primers were used in PCR. The assay was immunoSEQ multiplex PCR, and TCRdb's table has in-frame clones only and misses some. In the table there are approximately 92,000 clones, around 85% of which are singletons. Sequences were obtained from PBMCs. These TCRs come from a girl aged 2 to 9 in good health and CMV-seropositive.

The genes are TRBV19 and TRBJ2-7, with D unclear. The V and J ends lost 0 bases and 0 bases respectively, with 6 bases between them. This CDR3 is 14 amino acids long. Germline V lookup: CDR1 LNHDA, CDR2 SQIVND (reference sequence). CDR3 sequence reads: CASSIDPPSYEQYF. The CDR3 DNA follows: TGTGCCAGTAGTATAGACCCTCCCTCCTACGAGCAGTACTTC.

The chain recombines TRBV27 with TRBJ1-5; 8 nucleotides line up with TRBD1. The CDR3 loop spans 15 amino acids. The germline V gene encodes CDR1 MNHEY and CDR2 SMNVEV (reference sequence). V dropped 5 bases and J dropped 7; count of bases not matched to a gene: 10. The CDR3 DNA sequence: TGTGCCAGCAGTAAACAGACAGGGGTCGGGCAGCCCCAGCATTTT. Amino acid sequence: CASSKQTGVGQPQHF.

The chain links TRBV29-1 to TRBJ2-2; possibly TRBD2 for D (6 bases). In germline, CDR1 is SQVTM, CDR2 ANQGSEA. Trimming left V 4 bases short and J 0 bases short, with 12 bases between. The CDR3 length is 15 residues. Here the CDR3 reads CSVGGTPSNTGELFF. The CDR3 nucleotides read TGCAGCGTTGGAGGGACTCCCTCGAACACCGGGGAGCTGTTTTTT.

The gene calls are TRBV27 and TRBJ2-7, with TRBD1 as a possible D gene (6 bases). Germline CDR1 reads MNHEY; CDR2 reads SMNVEV (reference sequence). This CDR3 comprises 15 residues. Trimming removed 0 bases at V and 3 bases at J, with 12 bases between. CDR3 bases: TGTGCCAGCAGTTTATCGATAGGGGGTGTCTACGAGCAGTACTTC. The encoded protein is CASSLSIGGVYEQYF.

The rearrangement joins TRBV6-5 to TRBJ2-7; 16 bases fit TRBD2. The CDR3 contains 16 residues. After removal of 4 bases from V and 7 bases from J, the junction contained 7 bases not matched to a gene. Per the germline V gene, CDR1 is MNHEY and CDR2 is SVGAGI. The CDR3 sequence: CASSSGLAGGRLEQYF. In DNA form, the CDR3 reads TGTGCCAGCAGTTCGGGACTAGCGGGAGGGCGGTTAGAGCAGTACTTC.

About this clone: Other nucleotide sequences in the sample specify the same CDR3. The CDR3 here is CASSPGLAGPEYEQYF. CDR3 nucleotides: TGCGCCAGCAGCCCCGGACTAGCGGGACCAGAATACGAGCAGTACTTC. The chain has TRBV4-1 and TRBJ2-7; 12 bases are a match to TRBD2. V lost 4 bases and J lost 4; bases outside the gene matches: 8. The length of the CDR3 is 16 residues. In germline, CDR1 is MGHRA, CDR2 YSYEKL.

The J gene is TRBJ2-3, the V gene TRBV6-6, with D possibly matching TRBD2 (6 bases). The CDR3 has 14 amino acids. Per the germline V gene, CDR1 is MNHNY and CDR2 is SVGAGI (reference sequence). Between the trimmed V and J ends, which lost 7 bases and 4 bases, there was a span of 15 bases. The chain's CDR3 is CASTPGGTPDTQYF. DNA of the CDR3: TGTGCCAGCACCCCTGGGGGGACCCCAGATACGCAGTATTTT.

The V call is TRBV29-1, the J call TRBJ2-3; D possibly corresponds to TRBD2 (5 bases). Germline V gene sequence: CDR1 SQVTM, CDR2 ANQGSEA. V gave up 4 bases and J gave up 6 bases, with 17 bases separating them. CDR3 size: 14 residues. The CDR3 nucleotides read TGCAGCGTTGTAGTCACGGGGAGCGGCGATACGCAGTATTTT. It specifies CSVVVTGSGDTQYF.

The chain has TRBV14 and TRBJ1-6; TRBD1 matches at 8 bases. In germline, CDR1 is SGHDN, CDR2 FVKESK. There are 15 residues in the CDR3. Trimming at V came to 6 bases and at J to 9 bases, leaving 10 bases not matched to a gene. The CDR3 spells CASRRSQGVGSPLHF. The CDR3 DNA sequence: TGTGCCAGCAGGAGATCACAGGGGGTCGGTTCACCCCTCCACTTT.

This clone has only a few counts. The genes are TRBV12-5 and TRBJ1-1; D unclear. The CDR3 has 13 amino acids. V was cut by 5 bases and J by 6 bases, with 13 bases left in between. Germline V gene data show CDR1 as LGHNT and CDR2 as FRNRAP. The CDR3 sequence: CASGQGGLSEAFF. The CDR3 nucleotides read TGTGCTAGTGGTCAAGGAGGGTTGTCTGAAGCTTTCTTT.

The chain combines TRBV5-1 with TRBJ2-7; 8 bases line up with TRBD1. The length of the CDR3 is 15 residues. Per the germline V gene, CDR1 is SGHRS and CDR2 is YFSETQ. J gave up 3 bases and V 4 bases, and 9 bases lay outside the gene matches. The DNA of the CDR3 is TGCGCCAGCAGCCCGGTACGGGGACAGGTCTACGAGCAGTACTTC. Protein sequence: CASSPVRGQVYEQYF.

In its sample, this clone was seen a few times. Here the CDR3 reads CASSLTGQTYEQYF. In nucleotides, the CDR3 is TGTGCCAGCAGCCTGACAGGCCAGACCTACGAGCAGTACTTC. The chain employs TRBV5-6 and TRBJ2-7, with TRBD1 as a possible D gene (6 bases). Germline CDR1 reads SGHDT; CDR2 reads YYEEEE. Trimming shortened V by 4 bases and J by 2 bases, and 13 bases separated the two germline ends. This CDR3 comprises 14 residues. The whole variable domain, remainder taken from reference TRBV5-6 and TRBJ2-7, is DAGVTQSPTHLIKTRGQQVTLRCSPKSGHDTVSWYQQALGQGPQFIFQYYEEEERQRGNFPDRFSGHQFPNYSSELNVNALLLGDSALYLCASSLTGQTYEQYFGPGTRLTVT.

CDR3 region: CSSREAMNTEAFF. DNA for the CDR3: TGCAGCTCTAGGGAGGCTATGAACACTGAAGCTTTCTTT. The V gene is TRBV29-1, the J gene TRBJ1-1; the D is unclear. This CDR3 is 13 amino acids long. V was shortened by 8 bases and J by 0 bases, with 13 bases between the two germline ends. Germline CDR1 and CDR2: SQVTM and ANQGSEA. Based on the CDR3 plus reference TRBV29-1 and TRBJ1-1, the full variable domain is SAVISQKPSRDICQRGTSLTIQCQVDSQVTMMFWYRQQPGQSLTLIATANQGSEATYESGFVIDKFPISRPNLTFSTLTVSNMSPEDSSIYLCSSREAMNTEAFFGQGTRLTVV.

Comment on this clone: At the DNA level, this CDR3 is encoded by other sequences in the same sample as well. The chain employs TRBV7-9 and TRBJ1-1; possibly TRBD1 for D (5 bases). The CDR3 has 13 amino acids. Germline loops: CDR1 SEHNR, CDR2 FQNEAQ (reference sequence). V shed 3 bases and J shed 2 bases, with 7 bases lying between them. The CDR3 nucleotides are TGTGCCAGCAGCTTCCAGGGTAACACTGAAGCTTTCTTT. Residues: CASSFQGNTEAFF.

The chain joins TRBV4-1 to TRBJ2-7; 7 bases are a match to TRBD2. CDR3 length equals 15 residues. V was clipped by 2 bases and J by 1 base; unmatched bases: 5. Germline CDR1 reads MGHRA; CDR2 reads YSYEKL. The CDR3 nucleotides are TGCGCCAGCAGCCAACAAAGCGGGGATTCCTACGAGCAGTACTTC. It specifies CASSQQSGDSYEQYF.

This clone was recorded once. The CDR3 sequence is CASSSPGQGGNTIYF. DNA of the CDR3: TGTGCCAGCAGTTCCCCTGGACAGGGGGGAAACACCATATATTTT. The chain combines TRBV28 with TRBJ1-3, with 9 bases that match TRBD1. Germline values: CDR1 MDHEN, CDR2 SYDVKM. CDR3 size: 15 residues. J gave up 4 bases and V 4 bases, and 5 bases lay outside the gene matches. The complete variable domain, with remaining parts taken from reference TRBV28 and TRBJ1-3, reads DVKVTQSSRYLVKRTGEKVFLECVQDMDHENMFWYRQDPGLGLRLIYFSYDVKMKEKGDIPEGYSVSREKKERFSLILESASTNQTSMYLCASSSPGQGGNTIYFGEGSWLTVV.

The V call is TRBV19, the J call TRBJ1-4; D unclear. V was clipped by 6 bases and J by 8 bases, with 22 bases between them. CDR1 is LNHDA, CDR2 SQIVND, per germline (reference sequence). This CDR3 spans 16 amino acids. Written as DNA, the CDR3 is TGTGCCAGTAGGGCCCCGTACGGCCCGGGAGACGAAAAACTGTTTTTT. It yields the protein CASRAPYGPGDEKLFF. Complete variable domain (other parts from reference TRBV19 and TRBJ1-4): DGGITQSPKYLFRKEGQNVTLSCEQNLNHDAMYWYRQDPGQGLRLIYYSQIVNDFQKGDIAEGYSVSREKKESFPLTVTSAQKNPTAFYLCASRAPYGPGDEKLFFGSGTQLSVL.

The chain uses TRBV11-3 and TRBJ1-1; 7 bases are shared with TRBD1. Germline V gives CDR1 SGHNT, CDR2 YENEEA. Losses at the gene ends were 5 bases for V and 3 bases for J; bases not matched to a gene: 3. The CDR3 extends over 13 amino acids. Here the CDR3 reads CASSPGTDTEAFF. For the CDR3, the DNA is TGTGCCAGCAGCCCCGGGACAGACACTGAAGCTTTCTTT. Filled out from reference TRBV11-3 and TRBJ1-1, the complete variable domain reads EAGVVQSPRYKIIEKKQPVAFWCNPISGHNTLYWYLQNLGQGPELLIRYENEEAVDDSQLPKDRFSAERLKGVDSTLKIQPAELGDSAVYLCASSPGTDTEAFFGQGTRLTVV.

V usage is TRBV29-1 and J usage is TRBJ2-1; D is possibly TRBD2 (6 bases). Germline V lookup: CDR1 SQVTM, CDR2 ANQGSEA. Trimming took off 6 bases at V and 10 bases at J, with 13 bases between the two ends. The CDR3 extends over 11 amino acids. The CDR3 region is CSVDGLSEQFF. For the CDR3, the DNA is TGCAGCGTCGACGGACTATCAGAGCAGTTCTTC.

V and J are TRBV5-1 and TRBJ1-2, with TRBD1 as a possible D gene (6 bases). V dropped 5 bases and J dropped 4 bases, with 15 bases sitting between them. CDR1 is SGHRS and CDR2 is YFSETQ in the germline V gene. The CDR3 length is 14 residues. CDR3 region: CASSLSDSPYGYTF. The CDR3 DNA reads as TGCGCCAGCAGTCTGTCGGACAGTCCCTATGGCTACACCTTC. The full variable domain, with the rest looked up from reference TRBV5-1 and TRBJ1-2, is KAGVTQTPRYLIKTRGQQVTLSCSPISGHRSVSWYQQTPGQGLQFLFEYFSETQRNKGNFPGRFSGRQFSNSRSEMNVSTLELGDSALYLCASSLSDSPYGYTFGSGTRLTVV.

The chain has TRBV7-7 and TRBJ1-1, with unresolved D. Germline lookup yields CDR1 SSHAT and CDR2 FNYEAQ (reference sequence). V was clipped by 8 bases and J by 10 bases, with 23 bases between them. This CDR3 has 14 amino acids. The CDR3 sequence: CASQVRPKTSAAFF. In DNA form, the CDR3 reads TGTGCCAGCCAGGTCCGACCTAAAACCTCGGCAGCTTTCTTT.

The chain joins TRBV29-1 to TRBJ2-7, with 7 bases matching TRBD2. The CDR3 runs 16 residues. J lost 3 bases, V lost 1 base, and 12 bases had no gene match. From germline, CDR1 is SQVTM and CDR2 ANQGSEA. The CDR3 DNA sequence: TGCAGCGTTGAAGGGCTAGCGGAAAACCTTTACTACGAGCAGTACTTC. Translated: CSVEGLAENLYYEQYF.

Only one count was recorded for this clone. The chain recombines TRBV29-1 with TRBJ2-7; 10 bases align to TRBD1. The CDR3 runs 14 residues. The ends lost 1 base at V and 4 bases at J; junction bases unmatched: 4. Germline assignment: CDR1 SQVTM and CDR2 ANQGSEA. CDR3 in amino acids: CSVEGQGARYEQYF. CDR3 nucleotides: TGCAGCGTTGAAGGACAGGGGGCGCGGTACGAGCAGTACTTC.